The clone carrying this T cell receptor (beta chain) was seen ten or more times. TCRdb used MiXCR to reprocess the multiplex PCR reads, holding one entry per CDR3 protein. In the table there are approximately 150,000 distinct CDR3 sequences, 32% of which are singletons. This sample stems from a study of breast tumors, draining lymph nodes, adjacent tissues. Axillary draining lymph nodes of breast cancer patients supplied the node samples. Germline V gene lookup returns CDR1 MNHNY and CDR2 SVGAGI (reference sequence). There are 13 residues in the CDR3. The sequencing sample was made of axillary lymph node tissue. The source is a female donor with breast cancer. Some clones in this sample may be carry-over from other donors' samples. This chain joins TRBV6-6 and TRBJ2-7; D is undetermined. This CDR3 is CASSHSQYYEQYV. CDR3 DNA sequence: TGTGCCAGCAGTCACTCGCAGTACTACGAGCAGTACGTC.